This T cell receptor beta chain came from a study of shared clonotypes between healthy human individuals. Study at large: Per donor, CD8 memory used one plate, CD8 naive used two, CD4 memory used three and CD4 naive used three. Whole-study findings and limits: The study found lower generation probabilities in non-shared clonotypes than in those shared by all four donors.

Germline V lookup: CDR1 MDHEN, CDR2 SYDVKM. Trimming left V 1 base short and J 1 base short, with 14 bases between. This CDR3 is built from 17 residues. With regard to this clone: Its antigen is unidentified.

Measured with immunoSEQ multiplex PCR; TCRdb has only the in-frame clones, and not every one. The sample includes 500,000 to 550,000 clones, about 96% of them seen just once. Sequenced: naive CD4+ T cells sorted from blood. Subset defined: CD45RA+ positively selected. The V call is TRBV28, the J call TRBJ2-4; D is uncertain. The source of this sequence is a woman aged 25 to 39 in good health. CDR3 DNA sequence: TGTGCCAGCAGTTTATACCCGGCCGGGTCGGCCAAAAACATTCAGTACTTC. It encodes CASSLYPAGSAKNIQYF.